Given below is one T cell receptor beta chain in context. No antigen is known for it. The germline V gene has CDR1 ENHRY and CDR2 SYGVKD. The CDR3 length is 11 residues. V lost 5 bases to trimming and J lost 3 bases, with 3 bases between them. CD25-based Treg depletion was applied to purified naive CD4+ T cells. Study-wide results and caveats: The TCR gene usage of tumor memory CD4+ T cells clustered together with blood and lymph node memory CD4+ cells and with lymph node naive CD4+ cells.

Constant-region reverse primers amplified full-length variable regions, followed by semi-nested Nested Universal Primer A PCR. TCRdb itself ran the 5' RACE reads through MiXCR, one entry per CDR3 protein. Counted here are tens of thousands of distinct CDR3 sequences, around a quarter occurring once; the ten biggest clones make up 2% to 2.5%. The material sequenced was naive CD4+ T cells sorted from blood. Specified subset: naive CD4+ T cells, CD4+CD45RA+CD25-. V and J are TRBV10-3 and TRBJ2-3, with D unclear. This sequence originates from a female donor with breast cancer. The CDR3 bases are TGTGCCATCAGTCAGACAGATACGCAGTATTTT. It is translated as CAISQTDTQYF.